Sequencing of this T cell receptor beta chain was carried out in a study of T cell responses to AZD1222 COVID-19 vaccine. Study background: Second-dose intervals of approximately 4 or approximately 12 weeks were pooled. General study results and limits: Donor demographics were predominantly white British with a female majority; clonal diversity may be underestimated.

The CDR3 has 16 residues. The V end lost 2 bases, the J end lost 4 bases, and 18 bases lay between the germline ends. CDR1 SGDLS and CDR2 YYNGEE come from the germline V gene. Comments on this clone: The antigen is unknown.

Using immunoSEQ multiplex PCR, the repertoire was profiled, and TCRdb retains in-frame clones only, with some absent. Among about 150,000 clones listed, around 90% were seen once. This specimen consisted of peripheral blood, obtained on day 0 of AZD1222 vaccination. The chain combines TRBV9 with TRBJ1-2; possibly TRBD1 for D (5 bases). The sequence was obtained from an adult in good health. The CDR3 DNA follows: TGTGCCAGCAGCGTCCTTGGGGCAGGTACCATCTATGGCTACACCTTC. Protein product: CASSVLGAGTIYGYTF.